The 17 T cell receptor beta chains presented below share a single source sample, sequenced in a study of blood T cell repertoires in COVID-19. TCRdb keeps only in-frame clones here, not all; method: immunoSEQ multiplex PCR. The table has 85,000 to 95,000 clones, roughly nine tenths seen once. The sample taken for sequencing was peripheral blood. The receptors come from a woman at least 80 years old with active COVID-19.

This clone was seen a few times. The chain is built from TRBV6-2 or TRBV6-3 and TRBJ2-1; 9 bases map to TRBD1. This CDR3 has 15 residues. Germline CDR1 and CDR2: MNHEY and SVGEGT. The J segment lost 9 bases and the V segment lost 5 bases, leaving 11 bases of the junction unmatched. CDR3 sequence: CASSGGQGGEGEQFF. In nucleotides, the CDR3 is TGTGCCAGCAGTGGGGGACAGGGAGGGGAGGGTGAGCAGTTCTTC.

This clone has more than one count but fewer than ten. Written as DNA, the CDR3 is TGTGCCAGCAGCCAAGATCGGAGCGAGACCCAGTACTTC. Translated, it gives CASSQDRSETQYF. J is TRBJ2-5 and V is TRBV3-1 (or the pseudogene TRBV3-2); D call uncertain. The CDR3 is made up of 13 amino acids. The V end lost 0 bases, the J end lost 5 bases, and 7 bases lay between the germline ends. CDR1 and CDR2 from the germline V gene are LGHDT and YNNKEL (reference sequence).

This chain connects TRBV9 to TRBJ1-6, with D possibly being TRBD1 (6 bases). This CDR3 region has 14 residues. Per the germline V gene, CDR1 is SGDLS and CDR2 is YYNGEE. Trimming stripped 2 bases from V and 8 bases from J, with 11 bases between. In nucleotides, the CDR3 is TGTGCCAGCAGCGTCTCCCCAGGGGATTCACCCCTCCACTTT. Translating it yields CASSVSPGDSPLHF.

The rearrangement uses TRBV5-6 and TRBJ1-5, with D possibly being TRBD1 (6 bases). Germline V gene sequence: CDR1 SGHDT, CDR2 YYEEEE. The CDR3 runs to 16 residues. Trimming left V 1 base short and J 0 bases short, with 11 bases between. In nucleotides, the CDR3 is TGTGCCAGCAGCTTGAAGGGGGATTCTAGCAATCAGCCCCAGCATTTT. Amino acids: CASSLKGDSSNQPQHF.

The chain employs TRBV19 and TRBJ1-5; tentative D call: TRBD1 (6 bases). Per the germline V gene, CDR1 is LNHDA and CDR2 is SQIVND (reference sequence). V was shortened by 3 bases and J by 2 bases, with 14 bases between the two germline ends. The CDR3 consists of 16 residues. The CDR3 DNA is TGTGCCAGTAGTATGCGGGGGCAGCTGCGCAATCAGCCCCAGCATTTT. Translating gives CASSMRGQLRNQPQHF.

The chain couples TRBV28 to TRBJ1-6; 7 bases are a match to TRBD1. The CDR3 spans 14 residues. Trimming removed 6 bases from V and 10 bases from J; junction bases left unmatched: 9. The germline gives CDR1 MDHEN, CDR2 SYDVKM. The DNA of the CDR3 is TGTGCCAGCAGCCCCGGGAGGGGGCACTCACCCCTCCACTTT. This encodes CASSPGRGHSPLHF.

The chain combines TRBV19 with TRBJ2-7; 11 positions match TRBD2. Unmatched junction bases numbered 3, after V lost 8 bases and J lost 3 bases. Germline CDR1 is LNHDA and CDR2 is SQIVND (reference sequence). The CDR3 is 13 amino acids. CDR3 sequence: CASGSGRDYEQYF. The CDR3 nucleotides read TGTGCCAGTGGTAGCGGGAGGGACTACGAGCAGTACTTC.

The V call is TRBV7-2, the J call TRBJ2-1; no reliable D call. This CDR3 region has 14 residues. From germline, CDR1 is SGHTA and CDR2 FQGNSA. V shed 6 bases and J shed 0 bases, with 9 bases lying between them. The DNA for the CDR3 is TGTGCCAGCAGTTTCGATAGCTCCTACAATGAGCAGTTCTTC. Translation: CASSFDSSYNEQFF.

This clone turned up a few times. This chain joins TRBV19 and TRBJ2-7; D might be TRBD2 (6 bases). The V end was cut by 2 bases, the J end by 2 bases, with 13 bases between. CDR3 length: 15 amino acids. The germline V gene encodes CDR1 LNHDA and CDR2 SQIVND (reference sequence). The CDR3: CASSIMDGGTYEQYF. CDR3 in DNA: TGTGCCAGTAGTATAATGGATGGGGGGACCTACGAGCAGTACTTC.

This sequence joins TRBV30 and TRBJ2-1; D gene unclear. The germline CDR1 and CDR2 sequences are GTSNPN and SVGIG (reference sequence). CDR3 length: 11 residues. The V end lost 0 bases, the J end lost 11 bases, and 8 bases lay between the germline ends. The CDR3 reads CAWSVQSQQFF. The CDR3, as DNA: TGTGCCTGGAGTGTACAATCCCAGCAGTTCTTC. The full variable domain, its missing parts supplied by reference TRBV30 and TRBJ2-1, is SQTIHQWPATLVQPVGSPLSLECTVEGTSNPNLYWYRQAAGRGLQLLFYSVGIGQISSEVPQNLSASRPQDRQFILSSKKLLLSDSGFYLCAWSVQSQQFFGPGTRLTVL.

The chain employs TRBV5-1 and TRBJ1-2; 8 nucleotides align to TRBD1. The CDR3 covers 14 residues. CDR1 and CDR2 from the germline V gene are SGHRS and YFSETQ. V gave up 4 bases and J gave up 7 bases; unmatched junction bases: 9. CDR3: CASSNQGAQAGYTF. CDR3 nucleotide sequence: TGCGCCAGCAGCAATCAGGGGGCGCAGGCTGGCTACACCTTC.

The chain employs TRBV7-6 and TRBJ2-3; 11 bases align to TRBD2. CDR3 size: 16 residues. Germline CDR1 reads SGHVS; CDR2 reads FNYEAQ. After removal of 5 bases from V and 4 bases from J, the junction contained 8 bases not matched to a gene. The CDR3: CASSELAGVIADTQYF. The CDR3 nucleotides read TGTGCCAGCAGCGAACTAGCGGGAGTAATTGCAGATACGCAGTATTTT.

The CDR3 coding sequence is TGTGCCAGCTCACCAGTGTCGCCCGGGGAGACCCAGTACTTC. Translation: CASSPVSPGETQYF. This chain connects TRBV18 to TRBJ2-5; D remains unclear. Trimming cost V 2 bases and J 5 bases, with 12 bases left between them. The CDR3 is 14 amino acids. Germline V gives CDR1 KGHSH, CDR2 LQKENI.

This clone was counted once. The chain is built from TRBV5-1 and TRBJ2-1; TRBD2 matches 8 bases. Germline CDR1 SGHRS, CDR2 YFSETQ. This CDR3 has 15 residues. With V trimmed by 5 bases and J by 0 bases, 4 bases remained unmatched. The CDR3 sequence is CASRLAGSSYNEQFF. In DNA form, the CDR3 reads TGCGCCAGCAGATTAGCGGGGAGCTCCTACAATGAGCAGTTCTTC. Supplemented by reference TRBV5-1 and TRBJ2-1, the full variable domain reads KAGVTQTPRYLIKTRGQQVTLSCSPISGHRSVSWYQQTPGQGLQFLFEYFSETQRNKGNFPGRFSGRQFSNSRSEMNVSTLELGDSALYLCASRLAGSSYNEQFFGPGTRLTVL.

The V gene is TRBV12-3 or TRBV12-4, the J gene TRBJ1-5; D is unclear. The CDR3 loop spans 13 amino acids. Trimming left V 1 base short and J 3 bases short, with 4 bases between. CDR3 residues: CASSLVHNQPQHF. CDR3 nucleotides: TGTGCCAGCAGTTTAGTCCACAATCAGCCCCAGCATTTT.

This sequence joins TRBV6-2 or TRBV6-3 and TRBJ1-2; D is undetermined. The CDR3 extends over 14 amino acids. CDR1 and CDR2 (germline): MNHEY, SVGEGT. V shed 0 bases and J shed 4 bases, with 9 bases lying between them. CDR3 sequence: CASSYSSRSYGYTF. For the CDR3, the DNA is TGTGCCAGCAGTTACTCAAGCCGCTCCTATGGCTACACCTTC.

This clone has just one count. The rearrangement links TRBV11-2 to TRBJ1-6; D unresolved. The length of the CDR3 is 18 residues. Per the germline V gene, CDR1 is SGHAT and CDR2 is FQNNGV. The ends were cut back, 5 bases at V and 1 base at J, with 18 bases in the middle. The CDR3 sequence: CASSPGSGDRSYNSPLHF. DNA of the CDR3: TGTGCCAGCAGCCCGGGTAGCGGGGATCGGTCCTATAATTCACCCCTCCACTTT.